Here is one TCR beta chain with its context. Its antigen has not been determined. The CDR3 does not end in the conserved phenylalanine or tryptophan, so this is likely a read error. The CDR3 has 14 amino acids, counting both end residues. The entry retains the CDR3 DNA only, 42 bases that are in frame from base 1. Cut back by 3 bases and 2 bases, the V and J ends lie 5 bases apart. As encoded in the germline V gene (reference sequence), CDR1 is LGHDT while CDR2 is YNNKEL. Ficoll-Paque density gradient centrifugation was used to isolate PBMCs. The data were obtained in a study of T-cell memory formation after mild COVID-19 (dated by TCRdb to the early 2020s). About the study as a whole: TCR sequence clusters from the two donors were found to be largely donor specific. Longitudinal TCRalpha and TCRbeta repertoire sequencing tracked T-cell clones expanding and contracting after mild COVID-19 in a couple of donors. Two young, previously healthy adult volunteers made up the cohort, one male and one female.

Sequencing took place on an Illumina NovaSeq 6000. cDNA libraries for TCRalpha and TCRbeta were prepared by 5'RACE using constant-segment primers, with sample barcodes and unique molecular identifiers added. RNA was extracted from every sample with Trizol reagent. Libraries were amplified in two PCR steps, with a second sample barcode and Illumina TruSeq adapters added in the second step. The libraries were sequenced on an Illumina NovaSeq using 2 x 150 bp paired-end reads. For the original study's pipeline: Demultiplexing of reads and collapsing into UMI-guided consensus sequences were performed with migec v1.2.7. Using mixcr v2.1.11, UMI consensuses were aligned to TRA and TRB V and J templates and then assembled into clonotypes. Expanded or contracted clonotypes were those called significant by both edgeR and NoisET, with noise models trained on biological replicates. For edgeR calls, the cutoffs were a false discovery rate-adjusted p below 0.01 and a log2 fold-change threshold of 1. As an exploratory analysis of dynamics, max-normalized trajectories of the 1000 most abundant clonotypes were examined by PCA with hierarchical clustering. Separately sequenced CD4+ and CD8+ repertoires were used to assign the CD4 or CD8 phenotype of responding clones. The public reads were quality trimmed at Q25 with fastp and then assembled into clones with MiXCR by TCRdb, keeping productive beta chains. Each record represents a unique CDR3 protein, reported with the most common genes and DNA among its rows. For this entry, the V and J calls and clone size follow TCRdb and not the study's own pipeline. The sample data list about 190,000 distinct CDR3 sequences, and 27% of these were observed just once. Jointly, the top ten make up about an eighth of the sample.

Results the study describes overall, beyond this receptor: Only a couple of mild cases were covered by the study, and larger cohorts that include severe cases with pre-infection samples were considered necessary. Clones contracting from day 15 to 85 had balanced CD4/CD8 phenotypes, while a second wave expanding from day 15 to 37 was biased towards CD4+. Contracting CD4+ clones were located mainly in the CM and EM memory subsets, whereas CD8+ clones were found to be enriched in EMRA. The second-wave clones that peaked on day 37 were not confirmed to be SARS-CoV-2 specific. Some responding clones were detected in pre-infection memory, which suggested that pre-existing cross-reactive memory T cells had joined the SARS-CoV-2 response.

The sequence links TRBV3-1 to TRBJ2-6, and perhaps TRBD2 as D gene, on 5 matching bases. The sequenced sample was PBMCs or a T cell subset sorted from them (not recorded which). The sequence came from an adult woman who had mild COVID-19 (a few samples of this study predate the infection). The sample titles of this study are shuffled in the database, so cell type and time point are left out; the donor was told from shared clones. Here is the DNA: TGTGCCAGCAGCCATAGCGCTGGGGCCAACGTCCTGACTTTA. The encoded protein is CASSHSAGANVLTL.